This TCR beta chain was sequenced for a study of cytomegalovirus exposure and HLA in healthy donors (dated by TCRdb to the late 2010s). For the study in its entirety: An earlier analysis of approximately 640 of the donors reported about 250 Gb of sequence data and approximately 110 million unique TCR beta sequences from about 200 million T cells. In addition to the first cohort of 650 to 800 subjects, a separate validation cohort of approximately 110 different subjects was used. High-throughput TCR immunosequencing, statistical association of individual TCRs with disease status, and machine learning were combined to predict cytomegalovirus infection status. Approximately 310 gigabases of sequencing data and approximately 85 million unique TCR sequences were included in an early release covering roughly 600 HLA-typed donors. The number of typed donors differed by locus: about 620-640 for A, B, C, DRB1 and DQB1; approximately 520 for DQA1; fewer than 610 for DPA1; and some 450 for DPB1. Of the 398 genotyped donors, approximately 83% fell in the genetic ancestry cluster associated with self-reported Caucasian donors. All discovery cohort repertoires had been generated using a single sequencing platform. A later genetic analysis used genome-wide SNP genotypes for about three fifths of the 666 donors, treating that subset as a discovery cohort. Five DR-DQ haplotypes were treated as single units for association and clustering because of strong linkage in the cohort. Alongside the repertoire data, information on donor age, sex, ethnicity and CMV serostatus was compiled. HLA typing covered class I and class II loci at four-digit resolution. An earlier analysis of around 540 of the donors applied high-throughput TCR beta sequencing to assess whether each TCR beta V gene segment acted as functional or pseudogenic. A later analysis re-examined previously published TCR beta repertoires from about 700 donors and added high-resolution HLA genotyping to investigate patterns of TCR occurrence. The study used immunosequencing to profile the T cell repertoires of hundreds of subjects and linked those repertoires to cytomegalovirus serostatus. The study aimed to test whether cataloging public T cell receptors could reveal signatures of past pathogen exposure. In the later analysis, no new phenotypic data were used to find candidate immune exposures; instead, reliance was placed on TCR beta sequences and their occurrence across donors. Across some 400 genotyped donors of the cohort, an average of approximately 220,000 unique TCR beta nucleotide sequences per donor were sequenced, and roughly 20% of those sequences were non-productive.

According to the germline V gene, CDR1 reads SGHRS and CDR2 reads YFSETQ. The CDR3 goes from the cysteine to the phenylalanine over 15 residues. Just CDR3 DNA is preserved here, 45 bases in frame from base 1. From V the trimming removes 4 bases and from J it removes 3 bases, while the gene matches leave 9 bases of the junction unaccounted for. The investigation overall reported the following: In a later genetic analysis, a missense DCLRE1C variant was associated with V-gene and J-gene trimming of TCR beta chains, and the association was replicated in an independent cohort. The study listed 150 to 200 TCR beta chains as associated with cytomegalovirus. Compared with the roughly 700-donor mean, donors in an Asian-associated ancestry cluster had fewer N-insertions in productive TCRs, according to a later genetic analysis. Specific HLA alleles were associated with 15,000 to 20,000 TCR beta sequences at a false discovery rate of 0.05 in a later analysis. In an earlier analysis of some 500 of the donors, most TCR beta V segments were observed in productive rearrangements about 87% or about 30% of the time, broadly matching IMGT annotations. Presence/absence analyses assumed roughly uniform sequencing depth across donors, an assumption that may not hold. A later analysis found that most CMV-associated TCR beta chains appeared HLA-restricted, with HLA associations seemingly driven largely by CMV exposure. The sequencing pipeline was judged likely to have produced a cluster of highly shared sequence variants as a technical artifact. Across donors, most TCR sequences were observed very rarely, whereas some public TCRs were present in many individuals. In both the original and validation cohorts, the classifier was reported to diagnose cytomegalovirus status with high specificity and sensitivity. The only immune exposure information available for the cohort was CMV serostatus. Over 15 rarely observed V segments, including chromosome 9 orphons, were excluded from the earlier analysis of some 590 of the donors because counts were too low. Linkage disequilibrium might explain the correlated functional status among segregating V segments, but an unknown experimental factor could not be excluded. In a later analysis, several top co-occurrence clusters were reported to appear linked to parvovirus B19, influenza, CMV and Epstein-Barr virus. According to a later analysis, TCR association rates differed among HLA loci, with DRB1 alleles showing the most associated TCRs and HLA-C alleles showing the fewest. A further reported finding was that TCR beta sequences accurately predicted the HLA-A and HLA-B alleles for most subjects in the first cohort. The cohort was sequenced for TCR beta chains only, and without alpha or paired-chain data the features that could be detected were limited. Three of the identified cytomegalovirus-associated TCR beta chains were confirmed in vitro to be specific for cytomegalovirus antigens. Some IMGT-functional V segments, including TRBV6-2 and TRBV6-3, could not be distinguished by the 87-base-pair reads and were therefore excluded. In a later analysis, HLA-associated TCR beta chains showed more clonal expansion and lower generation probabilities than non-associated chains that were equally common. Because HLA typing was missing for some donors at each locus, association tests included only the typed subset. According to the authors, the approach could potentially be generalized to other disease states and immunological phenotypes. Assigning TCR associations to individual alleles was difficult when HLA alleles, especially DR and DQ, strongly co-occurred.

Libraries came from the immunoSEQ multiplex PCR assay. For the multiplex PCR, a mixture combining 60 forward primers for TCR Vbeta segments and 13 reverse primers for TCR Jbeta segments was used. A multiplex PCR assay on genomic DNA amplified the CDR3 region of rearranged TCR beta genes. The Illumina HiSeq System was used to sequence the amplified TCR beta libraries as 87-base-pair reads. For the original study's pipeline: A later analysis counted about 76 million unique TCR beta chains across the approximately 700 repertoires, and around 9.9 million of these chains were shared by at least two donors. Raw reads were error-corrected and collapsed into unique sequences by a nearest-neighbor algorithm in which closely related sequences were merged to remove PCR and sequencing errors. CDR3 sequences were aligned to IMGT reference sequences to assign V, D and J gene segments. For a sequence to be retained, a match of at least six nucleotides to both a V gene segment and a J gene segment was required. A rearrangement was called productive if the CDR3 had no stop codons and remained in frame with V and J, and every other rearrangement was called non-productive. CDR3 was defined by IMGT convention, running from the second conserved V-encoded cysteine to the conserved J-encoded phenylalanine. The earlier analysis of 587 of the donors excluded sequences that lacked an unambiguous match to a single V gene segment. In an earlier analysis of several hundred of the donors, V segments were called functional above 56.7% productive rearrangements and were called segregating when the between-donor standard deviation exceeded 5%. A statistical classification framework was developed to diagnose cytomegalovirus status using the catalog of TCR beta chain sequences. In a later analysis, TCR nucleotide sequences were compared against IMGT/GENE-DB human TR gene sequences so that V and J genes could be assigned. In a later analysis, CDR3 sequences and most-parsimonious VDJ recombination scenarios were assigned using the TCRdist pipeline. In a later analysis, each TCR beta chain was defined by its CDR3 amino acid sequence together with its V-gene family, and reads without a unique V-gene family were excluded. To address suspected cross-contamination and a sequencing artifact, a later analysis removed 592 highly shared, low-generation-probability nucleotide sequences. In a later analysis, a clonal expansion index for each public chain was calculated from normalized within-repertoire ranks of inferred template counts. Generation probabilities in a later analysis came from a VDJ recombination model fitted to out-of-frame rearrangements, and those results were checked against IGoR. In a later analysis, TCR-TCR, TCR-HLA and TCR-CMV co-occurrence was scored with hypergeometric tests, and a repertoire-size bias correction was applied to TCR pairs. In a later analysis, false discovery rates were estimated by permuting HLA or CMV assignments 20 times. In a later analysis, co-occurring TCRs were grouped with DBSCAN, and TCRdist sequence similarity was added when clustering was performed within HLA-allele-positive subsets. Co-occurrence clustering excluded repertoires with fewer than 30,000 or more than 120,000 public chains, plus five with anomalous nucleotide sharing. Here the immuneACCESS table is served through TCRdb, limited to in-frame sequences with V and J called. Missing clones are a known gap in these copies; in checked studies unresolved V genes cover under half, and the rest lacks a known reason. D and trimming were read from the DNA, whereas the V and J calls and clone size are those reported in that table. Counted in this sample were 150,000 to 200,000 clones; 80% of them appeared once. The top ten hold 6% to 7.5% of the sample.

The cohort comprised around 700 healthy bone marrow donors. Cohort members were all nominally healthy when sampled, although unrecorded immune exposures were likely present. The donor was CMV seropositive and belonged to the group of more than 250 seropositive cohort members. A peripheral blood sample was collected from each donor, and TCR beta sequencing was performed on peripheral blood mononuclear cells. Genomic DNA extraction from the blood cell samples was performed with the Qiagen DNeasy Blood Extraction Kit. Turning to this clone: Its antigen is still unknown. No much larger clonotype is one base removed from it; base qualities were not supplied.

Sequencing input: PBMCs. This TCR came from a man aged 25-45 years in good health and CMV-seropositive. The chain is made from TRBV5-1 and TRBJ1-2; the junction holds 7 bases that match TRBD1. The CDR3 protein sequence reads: CASSLTTGFDYGYTF. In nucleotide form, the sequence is TGCGCCAGCAGCCTAACGACAGGGTTCGACTATGGCTACACCTTC.